The sequence of this T cell receptor beta chain was determined in a study of CD8+ T cells in alopecia areata. It was cDNA, reverse transcribed from extracted RNA, that served as the sequencing template. The data were produced by immunoSEQ multiplex PCR, yet TCRdb's version contains in-frame clones alone and is incomplete. The data hold under 130,000 clones, with 80% to 90% observed a single time. Regarding treatment: oral pan-JAK inhibitor, 5-10 mg twice daily. V was cut by 6 bases and J by 8 bases, with 14 bases left in between. Germline CDR1 is MNHEY and CDR2 is SMNVEV (reference sequence). This CDR3 is built from 13 residues.

The TCR comes from a human donor with alopecia areata. V is TRBV27 and J is TRBJ1-3; unclear D gene. Here the sequenced sample was CD8+ T cells sorted from blood, taken around week 31, from a patient treated with tofacitinib. This chain's CDR3 is CASRGGRTDTIYF. CDR3 in DNA: TGTGCCAGCAGAGGTGGGAGAACGGACACCATATATTTT.